Sequencing of this T cell receptor beta chain was carried out in a study of T-cell reconstitution after alpha-beta-depleted transplantation in children. A library of TCRbeta sequences, prepared with unique molecular identifiers, was generated. TCRdb called the PCR reads again in MiXCR, with one record for every CDR3 protein. Altogether about 340,000 distinct CDR3 sequences are present, about an eighth being singletons, with the ten largest covering around 4.1%. Only a few counts were recorded for this clonotype. The CDR3 has 14 residues. The V and J ends lost 3 bases and 2 bases respectively, with 11 bases between them.

The receptor's source is a human donor who donated a stem cell graft to a child with Fanconi anemia. The sequenced sample was PBMCs, obtained from the stem cell graft. The rearrangement uses TRBV12-3 or TRBV12-4 and TRBJ2-7; D remains ambiguous. The CDR3 DNA follows: TGTGCCAGCAGTTTCGGGTTACCCCCCTACGAGCAGTACTTC. This sequence encodes CASSFGLPPYEQYF.